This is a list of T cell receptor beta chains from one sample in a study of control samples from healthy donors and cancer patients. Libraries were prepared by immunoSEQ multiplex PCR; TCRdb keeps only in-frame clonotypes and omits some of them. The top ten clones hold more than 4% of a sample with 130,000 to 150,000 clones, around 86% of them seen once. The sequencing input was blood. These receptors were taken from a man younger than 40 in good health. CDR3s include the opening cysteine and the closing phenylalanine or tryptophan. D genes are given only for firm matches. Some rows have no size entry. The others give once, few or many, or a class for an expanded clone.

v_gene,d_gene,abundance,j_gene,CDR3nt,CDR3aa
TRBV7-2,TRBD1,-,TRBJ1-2,TGTGCCAGCAGCCCGGACAGGGGGCCCTATGGCTACACCTTC,CASSPDRGPYGYTF
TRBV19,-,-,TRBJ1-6,TGTGCCAGTAGCCCACAGGGTTATAATTCACCCCTCCACTTT,CASSPQGYNSPLHF
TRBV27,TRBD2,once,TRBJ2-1,TGTGCCAGCAGCCCCCCCGGGAGCGGGGTCAAATTCTTC,CASSPPGSGVKFF
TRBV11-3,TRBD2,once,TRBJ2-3,TGTGCCAGCAGCTTAGTAGCGGGAAGCACAGATACGCAGTATTTT,CASSLVAGSTDTQYF
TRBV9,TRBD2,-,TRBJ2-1,TGTGCCAGCAGCTCAAGCGGGAGGGAATTCTTC,CASSSSGREFF
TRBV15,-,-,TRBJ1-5,TGTGCCACCAGCAGATCGAATCAGCCCCAGCATTTT,CATSRSNQPQHF
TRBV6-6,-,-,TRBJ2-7,TGTGCCAGCAGTAATCACCGGGACGAGCAGTACTTC,CASSNHRDEQYF
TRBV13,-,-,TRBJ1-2,TGTGCCAGCAGCCCCCGCGGCAGCTATGGCTACACCTTC,CASSPRGSYGYTF
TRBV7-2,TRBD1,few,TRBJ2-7,TGTGCCAGCAGCTTAGGACAGGGACGCGAGCAGTACTTC,CASSLGQGREQYF
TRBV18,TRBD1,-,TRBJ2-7,TGTGCCAGCTCACCCGTAGGTCAGGGGGTAAGCTCCTACGAGCAGTACTTC,CASSPVGQGVSSYEQYF